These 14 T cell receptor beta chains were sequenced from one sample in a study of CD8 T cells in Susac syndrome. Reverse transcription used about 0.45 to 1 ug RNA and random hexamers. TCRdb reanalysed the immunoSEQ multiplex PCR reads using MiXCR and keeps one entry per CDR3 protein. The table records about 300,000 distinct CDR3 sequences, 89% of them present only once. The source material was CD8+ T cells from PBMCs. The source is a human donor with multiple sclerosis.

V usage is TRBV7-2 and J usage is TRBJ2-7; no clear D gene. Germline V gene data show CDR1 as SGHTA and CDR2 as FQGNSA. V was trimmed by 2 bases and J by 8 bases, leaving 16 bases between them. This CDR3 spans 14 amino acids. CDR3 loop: CASSLYPSGSKQYF. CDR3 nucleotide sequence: TGTGCCAGCAGCTTATACCCGTCGGGCAGTAAGCAGTACTTC.

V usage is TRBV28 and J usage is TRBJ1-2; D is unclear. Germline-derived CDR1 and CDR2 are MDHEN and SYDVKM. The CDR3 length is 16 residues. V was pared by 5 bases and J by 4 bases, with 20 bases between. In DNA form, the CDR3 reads TGTGCCAGCAGTCCCTCCTTTGGGGAGGGCCCCTATGGCTACACCTTC. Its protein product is CASSPSFGEGPYGYTF.

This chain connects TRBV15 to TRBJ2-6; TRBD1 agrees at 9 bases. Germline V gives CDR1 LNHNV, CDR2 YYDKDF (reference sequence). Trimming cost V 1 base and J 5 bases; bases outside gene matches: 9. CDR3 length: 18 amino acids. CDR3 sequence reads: CATSRVPGQGRWANVLTF. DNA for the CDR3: TGTGCCACCAGCAGAGTCCCGGGACAGGGCAGGTGGGCCAACGTCCTGACTTTC.

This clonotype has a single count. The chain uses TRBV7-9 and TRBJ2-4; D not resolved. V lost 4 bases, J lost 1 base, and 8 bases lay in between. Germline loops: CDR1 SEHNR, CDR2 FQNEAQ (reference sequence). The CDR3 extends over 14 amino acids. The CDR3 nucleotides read TGTGCCAGCAGCTCTTCCGGGGCCAAAAACATTCAGTACTTC. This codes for CASSSSGAKNIQYF. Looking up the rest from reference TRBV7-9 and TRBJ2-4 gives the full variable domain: DTGVSQNPRHKITKRGQNVTFRCDPISEHNRLYWYRQTLGQGPEFLTYFQNEAQLEKSRLLSDRFSAERPKGSFSTLEIQRTEQGDSAMYLCASSSSGAKNIQYFGAGTRLSVL.

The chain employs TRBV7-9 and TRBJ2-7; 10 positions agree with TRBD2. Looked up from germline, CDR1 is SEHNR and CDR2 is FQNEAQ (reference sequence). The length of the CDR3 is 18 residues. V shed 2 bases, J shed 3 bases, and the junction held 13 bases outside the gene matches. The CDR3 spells CASSLIGIAGGLDYEQYF. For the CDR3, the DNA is TGTGCCAGCAGCTTAATTGGAATAGCGGGGGGCCTTGACTACGAGCAGTACTTC.

DNA for the CDR3: TGTGCCAGCAGCTACTACAAGAACTCCTACGAGCAGTACTTC. Its translation is CASSYYKNSYEQYF. This chain uses TRBV11-2 with TRBJ2-7; D is unresolved. The CDR3 has 14 amino acids. Looked up from germline, CDR1 is SGHAT and CDR2 is FQNNGV. V was shortened by 4 bases and J by 0 bases, with 10 bases between the two germline ends.

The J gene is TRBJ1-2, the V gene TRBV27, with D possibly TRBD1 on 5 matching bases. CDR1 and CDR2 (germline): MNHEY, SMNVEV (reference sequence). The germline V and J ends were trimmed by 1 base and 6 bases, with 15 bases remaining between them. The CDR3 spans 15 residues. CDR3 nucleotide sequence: TGTGCCAGCAGTTTATGGGGACTACCGCAGGATGGCTACACCTTC. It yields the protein CASSLWGLPQDGYTF.

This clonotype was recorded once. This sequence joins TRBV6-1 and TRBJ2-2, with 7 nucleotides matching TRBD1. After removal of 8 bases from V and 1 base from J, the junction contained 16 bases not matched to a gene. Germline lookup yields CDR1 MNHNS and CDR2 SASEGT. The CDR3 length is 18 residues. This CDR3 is CASLSDRSLPGNTGELFF. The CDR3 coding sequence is TGTGCCAGCCTCTCGGACAGGTCATTACCGGGGAACACCGGGGAGCTGTTTTTT.

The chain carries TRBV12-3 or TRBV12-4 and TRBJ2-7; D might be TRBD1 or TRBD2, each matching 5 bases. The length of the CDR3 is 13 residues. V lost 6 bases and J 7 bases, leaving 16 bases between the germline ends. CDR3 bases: TGTGCCAGCAGCTCGGGACCGGCGTCAGAGCAGTACTTC. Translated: CASSSGPASEQYF.

CDR3 amino acids: CASSYRGSVSGANVLTF. CDR3 bases: TGTGCCAGCAGTTATAGGGGTTCCGTCTCTGGGGCCAACGTCCTGACTTTC. The gene calls are TRBV28 and TRBJ2-6; D possibly corresponds to TRBD1 (5 bases). This CDR3 spans 17 amino acids. Deletions cut 4 bases from V and 0 bases from J, with 13 bases between. Per the germline V gene, CDR1 is MDHEN and CDR2 is SYDVKM.

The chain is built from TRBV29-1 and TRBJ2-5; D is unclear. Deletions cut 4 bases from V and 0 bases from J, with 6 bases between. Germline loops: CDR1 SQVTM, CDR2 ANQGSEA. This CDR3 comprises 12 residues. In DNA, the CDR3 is TGCAGCGTTGCGGCCTACCAAGAGACCCAGTACTTC. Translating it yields CSVAAYQETQYF.

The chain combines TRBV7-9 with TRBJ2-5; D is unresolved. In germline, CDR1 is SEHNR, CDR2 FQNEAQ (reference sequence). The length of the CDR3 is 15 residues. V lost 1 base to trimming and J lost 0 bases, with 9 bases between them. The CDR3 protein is CASSLVGADQETQYF. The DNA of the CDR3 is TGTGCCAGCAGCTTAGTCGGTGCTGACCAAGAGACCCAGTACTTC.

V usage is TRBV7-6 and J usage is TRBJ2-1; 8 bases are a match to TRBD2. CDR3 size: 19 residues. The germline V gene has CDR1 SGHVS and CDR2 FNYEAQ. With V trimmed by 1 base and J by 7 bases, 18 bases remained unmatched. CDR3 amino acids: CASSLGLGIAGSSSNEQFF. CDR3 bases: TGTGCCAGCAGCTTAGGGTTAGGGATAGCGGGGTCTTCTAGTAATGAGCAGTTCTTC.

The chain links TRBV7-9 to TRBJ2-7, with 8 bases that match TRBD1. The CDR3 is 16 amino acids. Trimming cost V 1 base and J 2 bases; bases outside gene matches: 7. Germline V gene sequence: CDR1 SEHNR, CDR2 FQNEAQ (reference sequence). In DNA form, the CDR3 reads TGTGCCAGCAGCTTAGTCAGGGGGCAACTAACCTACGAGCAGTACTTC. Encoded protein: CASSLVRGQLTYEQYF.